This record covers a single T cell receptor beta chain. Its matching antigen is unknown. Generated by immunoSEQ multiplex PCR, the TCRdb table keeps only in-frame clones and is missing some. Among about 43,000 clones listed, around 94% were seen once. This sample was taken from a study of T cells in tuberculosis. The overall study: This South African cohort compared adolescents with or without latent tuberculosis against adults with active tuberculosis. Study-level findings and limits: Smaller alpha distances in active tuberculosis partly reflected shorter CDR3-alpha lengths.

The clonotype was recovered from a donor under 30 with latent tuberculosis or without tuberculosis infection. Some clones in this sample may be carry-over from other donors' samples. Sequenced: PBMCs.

CDR3 sequence reads: CASSRGQQNTEAFF. The CDR3 DNA reads as TGCGCCAGCAGCAGGGGACAACAGAACACTGAAGCTTTCTTT. The chain uses TRBV4-1 and TRBJ1-1; perhaps TRBD1 as D (6 bases). V lost 5 bases to trimming and J lost 1 base, with 11 bases between them. The CDR3 contains 14 residues. Germline loops: CDR1 MGHRA, CDR2 YSYEKL.